A selection of T cell receptor beta chains follows, all from one sample in a study of T cell responses to AZD1222 COVID-19 vaccine. Profiled with immunoSEQ multiplex PCR; TCRdb holds only in-frame clones, not every one. The data show about 190,000 clones, with more than 80% seen just once and approximately 4% held by the top ten. Here the sequenced sample was peripheral blood, taken 28 days after the second dose of the MenACWY control vaccine. These receptors originate from an adult who received the MenACWY meningococcal vaccine as a control. CDR3s include the opening cysteine and the closing phenylalanine or tryptophan. The order of the fields is V gene, J gene, D gene, clone size, CDR3 DNA, CDR3 protein. The D gene is left open where the match is weak. The size field is filled for only some rows; it gives once, few, many or a size class.

TRBV15	TRBJ1-3	TRBD1	.	TGTGCCACCAGAAGACAGGGGGCTATCTCTGGAAACACCATATATTTT	CATRRQGAISGNTIYF
TRBV11-3	TRBJ1-4	.	.	TGTGCCAGCAGCCAAGGCGGGGCAACTAATGAAAAACTGTTTTTT	CASSQGGATNEKLFF
TRBV3-1/TRBV3-2	TRBJ2-7	.	.	TGTGCCAGCAGCCAAAGGGGGGCAGGGGTCTTGTTC	CASSQRGAGVLF
TRBV6-5	TRBJ1-5	.	.	TGTGCCAGCAGTTACTCCAGGGATCAGCCCCAGCATTTT	CASSYSRDQPQHF
TRBV7-7	TRBJ2-5	.	.	TGTGCCAGCAGCTTATCCCGACCCCCCAACCAAGAGGCCCAGTACTTC	CASSLSRPPNQEAQYF
TRBV27	TRBJ2-7	TRBD2	once	TGTGCCAGCCGTAAGGACGGGGGGAAACGCTACGAGCAGTACTTC	CASRKDGGKRYEQYF
TRBV19	TRBJ1-4	TRBD1	.	TGTGCCAGTAGTAACCCTCGGGCAGGGGGAGACTTGAATGAAAAACTGTTTTTT	CASSNPRAGGDLNEKLFF
TRBV29-1	TRBJ1-3	TRBD1	.	TGCAGCGTTGACCCGACAGGGTCGTCCGGAAACACCATATATTTT	CSVDPTGSSGNTIYF
TRBV14	TRBJ2-1	TRBD2	.	TGTGCCAGCAGCCATCCGGGGGGGGTCGCCTACAATGAGCAGTTCTTC	CASSHPGGVAYNEQFF
TRBV30	TRBJ2-7	.	few	TGTGCCTGGACGAAGAGTTACGAGCAGTACTTC	CAWTKSYEQYF
TRBV12-3/TRBV12-4	TRBJ2-3	.	.	TGTGCCAGCAGCCCACGCAGGACAGATACGCAGTATTTT	CASSPRRTDTQYF
TRBV5-1	TRBJ1-2	.	.	TGCGCCAGCAGCACGGACGGGGACTATGGCTACACCTTC	CASSTDGDYGYTF
TRBV7-3	TRBJ2-3	TRBD2	.	TGTGCCAGCAGCTCCAGACTAGCGGGAGTGAAAGATACGCAGTATTTT	CASSSRLAGVKDTQYF
TRBV7-9	TRBJ1-2	.	.	TGTGCCAGCAGCCCCTCCTATGGCTACACCTTC	CASSPSYGYTF
TRBV4-2	TRBJ1-4	.	.	TGTGCCAGCAGCCCGGACGGAACAAATGAAAAACTGTTTTTT	CASSPDGTNEKLFF
TRBV7-9	TRBJ1-3	.	.	TGTGCCAGCAGCCGGGACGGCAGGTTTTCCTCTGGAAACACCATATATTTT	CASSRDGRFSSGNTIYF
TRBV2	TRBJ1-5	.	.	TGTGCCAGCAGTCCCTGGGGGGGGCCCTCCGAACCCCAGCATTTT	CASSPWGGPSEPQHF
TRBV19	TRBJ1-1	TRBD1	.	TGTGCCAGTAGTATATTCGCAGGGGGCGAGACTGAAGCTTTCTTT	CASSIFAGGETEAFF
TRBV19	TRBJ1-1	.	.	TGTGCCAGTTCCTGGGAGGCCCTGGACACTGAAGCTTTCTTT	CASSWEALDTEAFF
TRBV24-1	TRBJ2-2	TRBD2	.	TGTGCCACCAGTGATTTCTTACTAGCGGGAGAAACCGGGGAGCTGTTTTTT	CATSDFLLAGETGELFF
TRBV5-4	TRBJ1-2	.	.	TGTGCCAGCAGCCCTTTAGGGGGGCGCGGCTACACCTTC	CASSPLGGRGYTF
TRBV29-1	TRBJ2-7	TRBD1	.	TGCAGCGGGACAGACAGGGTAATACCCTACGAGCAGTACTTC	CSGTDRVIPYEQYF
TRBV19	TRBJ2-3	.	.	TGTGCCAGTAGTCTTTCTATTAGCACAGATACGCAGTATTTT	CASSLSISTDTQYF
TRBV30	TRBJ1-2	TRBD1	few	TGTGCCTGGGACCCACAGGGGAACTATGGCTACACCTTC	CAWDPQGNYGYTF
TRBV24-1	TRBJ2-5	TRBD2	.	TGTGCCACCAGTGATTGGTCCAGCGGGAGAGGGGAGACCCAGTACTTC	CATSDWSSGRGETQYF
TRBV6-5	TRBJ2-2	.	.	TGTGCCAGCATAATGTCAGGAAACACCGGGGAGCTGTTTTTT	CASIMSGNTGELFF
TRBV13	TRBJ1-3	.	.	TGTGCCAGCAGCCCCGTCCGCTCTGGAAACACCATATATTTT	CASSPVRSGNTIYF
TRBV5-6	TRBJ2-7	.	few	TGTGCCAGCAGCTTCAGAAGATCGGGAGAGCAGTACTTC	CASSFRRSGEQYF
TRBV18	TRBJ2-5	.	.	TGTGCCAGCTCCCCTACGAGGGAGACCCAGTACTTC	CASSPTRETQYF
TRBV2	TRBJ2-3	.	.	TGTGCCAGCAGGCCTATGACTAGGGCAGATACGCAGTATTTT	CASRPMTRADTQYF
TRBV10-3	TRBJ1-1	.	.	TGTGCCATCAGGGCAGGGGACATGAACACTGAAGCTTTCTTT	CAIRAGDMNTEAFF
TRBV28	TRBJ2-7	.	once	TGTGCCAGCAGACGGTGGTACGAGCAGTACTTC	CASRRWYEQYF
TRBV11-2	TRBJ1-2	.	.	TGTGCCAGCAGTCCCGACAAGGTGGTTCTCTATGGCTACACCTTC	CASSPDKVVLYGYTF
TRBV5-8	TRBJ2-2	.	.	TGTGCCAGCAGCTTGGGGACGGTCAACACCGGGGAGCTGTTTTTT	CASSLGTVNTGELFF
TRBV10-2	TRBJ1-4	.	.	TGCGCCAGCAGTGGAGGGCCCCAGGAAAAACTGTTTTTT	CASSGGPQEKLFF
TRBV6-5	TRBJ2-2	.	.	TGTGCCAGCAGCTCAGGGTCCGGGGAGCTGTTTTTT	CASSSGSGELFF
TRBV5-1	TRBJ2-3	TRBD2	.	TGCGCCAGCAGCTTGGCGGGACTAGCGGGAGGGCCGGGTTTCGATACGCAGTATTTT	CASSLAGLAGGPGFDTQYF
TRBV18	TRBJ1-1	.	.	TGTGCCAGCTCACCAAATTTCCCGGCAGGAGGGAGGGACACTGAAGCTTTCTTT	CASSPNFPAGGRDTEAFF
TRBV27	TRBJ1-2	.	few	TGTGCCAGCAGTTCACCAAGTCGGGCGAAAGACTATGGCTACACCTTC	CASSSPSRAKDYGYTF
TRBV7-2	TRBJ2-5	TRBD2	.	TGTGCCCTGGGAGAAGCGGGAGCACAAGAGACCCAGTACTTC	CALGEAGAQETQYF
TRBV30	TRBJ1-2	.	.	TGTGCCTGGAGTGTTAGCAGGGCAGGCTACACCTTC	CAWSVSRAGYTF
TRBV19	TRBJ2-3	.	.	TGTGCCAGTAGTACTCTCATCAGGGGTGCAGGCACAGATACGCAGTATTTT	CASSTLIRGAGTDTQYF
TRBV5-1	TRBJ2-1	TRBD1	.	TGCGCCAGCAGCTTGGAAGGCCTAAGGGACAGGGTAGTCTTC	CASSLEGLRDRVVF
TRBV7-2	TRBJ1-6	.	.	TGTGCCAGCAGCTTATACGGGCACCGATCACCCCTCCACTTT	CASSLYGHRSPLHF
TRBV6-5	TRBJ1-1	.	.	TGTGCCAGCATGGGTGGGGTACAGGGGAACACTGAAGCTTTCTTT	CASMGGVQGNTEAFF
TRBV10-3	TRBJ1-2	.	.	TGTGCCATCAGCGGGGTCTCCCCCCAATCGTATGGCTACACCTTC	CAISGVSPQSYGYTF
TRBV11-2	TRBJ2-1	.	.	TGTGCCAGCAGCGGAGGGGGAACGAAAGCTGAGCAGTTCTTC	CASSGGGTKAEQFF
TRBV27	TRBJ1-4	.	.	TGTGCCAGCCGCGGTCGAGAGGATGAAAAACTGTTTTTT	CASRGREDEKLFF
TRBV11-1	TRBJ2-7	TRBD2	few	TGTGCCAGCAGCCCAGGACTAGCGGGAGTCTACGAGCAGTACTTC	CASSPGLAGVYEQYF
TRBV28	TRBJ1-4	.	.	TGTGCCAGCAGTTTATGGGACATCGCAACTAATGAAAAACTGTTTTTT	CASSLWDIATNEKLFF
TRBV6-5	TRBJ1-1	TRBD1	.	TGTGCCAGCAGAGGGACAGCTACGAACACTGAAGCTTTCTTT	CASRGTATNTEAFF
TRBV6-5	TRBJ1-6	TRBD1	.	TGTGCCAGCAGTTACTCGACAGGGGGAGGTAATTCACCCCTCCACTTT	CASSYSTGGGNSPLHF
TRBV6-5	TRBJ2-1	TRBD2	.	TGTGCCAGTTCCATAGCGGGAGGGCCGAATGAGCAGTTCTTC	CASSIAGGPNEQFF